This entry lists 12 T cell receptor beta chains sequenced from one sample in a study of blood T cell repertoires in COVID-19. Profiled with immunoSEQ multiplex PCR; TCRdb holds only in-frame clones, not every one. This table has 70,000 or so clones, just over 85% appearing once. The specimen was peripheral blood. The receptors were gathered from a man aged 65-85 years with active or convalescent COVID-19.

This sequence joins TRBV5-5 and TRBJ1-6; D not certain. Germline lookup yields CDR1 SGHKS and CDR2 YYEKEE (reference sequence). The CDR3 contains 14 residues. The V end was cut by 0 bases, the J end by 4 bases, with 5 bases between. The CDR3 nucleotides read TGTGCCAGCAGCTTGGAGAGGTATAATTCACCCCTCCACTTT. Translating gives CASSLERYNSPLHF.

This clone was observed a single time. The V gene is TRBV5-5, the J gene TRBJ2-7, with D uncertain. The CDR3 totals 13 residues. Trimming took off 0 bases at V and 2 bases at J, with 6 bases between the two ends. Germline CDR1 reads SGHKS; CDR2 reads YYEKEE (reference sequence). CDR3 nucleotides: TGTGCCAGCAGCTTGGGCGGAACCTACGAGCAGTACTTC. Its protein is CASSLGGTYEQYF. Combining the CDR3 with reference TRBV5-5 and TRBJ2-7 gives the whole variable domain DAGVTQSPTHLIKTRGQQVTLRCSPISGHKSVSWYQQVLGQGPQFIFQYYEKEERGRGNFPDRFSARQFPNYSSELNVNALLLGDSALYLCASSLGGTYEQYFGPGTRLTVT.

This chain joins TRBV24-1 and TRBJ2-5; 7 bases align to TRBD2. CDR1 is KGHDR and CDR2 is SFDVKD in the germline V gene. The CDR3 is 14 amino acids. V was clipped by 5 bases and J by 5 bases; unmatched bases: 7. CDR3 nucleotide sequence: TGTGCCACCAGTGCCCAGGGAGGGGCGGAGACCCAGTACTTC. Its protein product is CATSAQGGAETQYF.

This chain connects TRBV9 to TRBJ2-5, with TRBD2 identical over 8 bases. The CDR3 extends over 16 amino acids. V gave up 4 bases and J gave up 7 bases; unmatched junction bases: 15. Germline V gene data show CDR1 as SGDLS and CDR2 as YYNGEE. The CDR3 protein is CASSPASGLGPGTQYF. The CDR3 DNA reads TGTGCCAGCAGCCCCGCCTCGGGACTAGGGCCAGGGACCCAGTACTTC.

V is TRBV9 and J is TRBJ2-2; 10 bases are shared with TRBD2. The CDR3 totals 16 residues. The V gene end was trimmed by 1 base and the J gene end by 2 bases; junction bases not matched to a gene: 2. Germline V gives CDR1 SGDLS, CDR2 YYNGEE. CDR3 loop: CASSVLAGGNTGELFF. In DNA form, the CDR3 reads TGTGCCAGCAGCGTATTAGCGGGAGGAAACACCGGGGAGCTGTTTTTT. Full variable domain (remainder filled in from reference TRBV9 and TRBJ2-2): DSGVTQTPKHLITATGQRVTLRCSPRSGDLSVYWYQQSLDQGLQFLIQYYNGEERAKGNILERFSAQQFPDLHSELNLSSLELGDSALYFCASSVLAGGNTGELFFGEGSRLTVL.

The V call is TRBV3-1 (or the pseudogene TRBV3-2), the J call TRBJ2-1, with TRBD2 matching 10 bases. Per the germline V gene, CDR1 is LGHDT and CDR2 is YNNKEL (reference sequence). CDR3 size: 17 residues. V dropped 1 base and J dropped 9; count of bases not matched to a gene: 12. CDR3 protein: CASSQGPSGRRVGEQFF. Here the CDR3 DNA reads TGTGCCAGCAGCCAAGGCCCTAGCGGGAGAAGAGTGGGTGAGCAGTTCTTC.

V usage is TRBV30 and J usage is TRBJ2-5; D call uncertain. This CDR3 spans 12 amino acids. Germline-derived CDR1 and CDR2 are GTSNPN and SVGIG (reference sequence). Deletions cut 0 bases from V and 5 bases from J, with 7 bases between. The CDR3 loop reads CAWSVLYETQYF. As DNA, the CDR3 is TGTGCCTGGAGTGTACTTTATGAGACCCAGTACTTC.

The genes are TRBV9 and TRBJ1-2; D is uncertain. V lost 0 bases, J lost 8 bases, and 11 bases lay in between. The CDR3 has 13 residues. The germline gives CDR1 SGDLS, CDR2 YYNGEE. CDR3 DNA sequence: TGTGCCAGCAGCGTAGGTGGCCCGGGAGGCTACACCTTC. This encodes CASSVGGPGGYTF.

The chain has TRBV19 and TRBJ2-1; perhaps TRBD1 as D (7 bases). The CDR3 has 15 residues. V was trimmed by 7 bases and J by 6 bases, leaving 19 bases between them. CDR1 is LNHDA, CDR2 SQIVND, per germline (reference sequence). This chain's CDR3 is CASKRDRVGGNEQFF. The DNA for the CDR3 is TGTGCCAGTAAGAGAGACAGGGTGGGAGGCAATGAGCAGTTCTTC. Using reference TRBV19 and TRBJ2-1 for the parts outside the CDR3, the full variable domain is DGGITQSPKYLFRKEGQNVTLSCEQNLNHDAMYWYRQDPGQGLRLIYYSQIVNDFQKGDIAEGYSVSREKKESFPLTVTSAQKNPTAFYLCASKRDRVGGNEQFFGPGTRLTVL.

CDR3 nucleotides: TGTGCCAGCAGCCCAGGGTATCTGGGCAATGAGCAGTTCTTC. Its protein product is CASSPGYLGNEQFF. The chain combines TRBV7-2 with TRBJ2-1; D perhaps matches TRBD1 (5 bases). Germline lookup yields CDR1 SGHTA and CDR2 FQGNSA. V lost 5 bases and J 6 bases, leaving 14 bases between the germline ends. The CDR3 is 14 amino acids.

CDR3 loop: CASSAPPSVDTQYF. Written as DNA, the CDR3 is TGCGCCAGCAGCGCGCCCCCTAGCGTAGATACGCAGTATTTT. This chain connects TRBV5-1 to TRBJ2-3, with D possibly TRBD2 on 6 matching bases. Trimming stripped 4 bases from V and 5 bases from J, with 14 bases between. The germline V gene has CDR1 SGHRS and CDR2 YFSETQ. This CDR3 has 14 residues.

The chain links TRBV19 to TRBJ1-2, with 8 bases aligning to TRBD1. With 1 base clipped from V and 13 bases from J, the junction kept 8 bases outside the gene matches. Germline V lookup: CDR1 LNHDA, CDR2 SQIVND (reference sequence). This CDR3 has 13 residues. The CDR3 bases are TGTGCCAGTAGTATAGGACAGGGGAGGAGCGGCACCTTC. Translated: CASSIGQGRSGTF.